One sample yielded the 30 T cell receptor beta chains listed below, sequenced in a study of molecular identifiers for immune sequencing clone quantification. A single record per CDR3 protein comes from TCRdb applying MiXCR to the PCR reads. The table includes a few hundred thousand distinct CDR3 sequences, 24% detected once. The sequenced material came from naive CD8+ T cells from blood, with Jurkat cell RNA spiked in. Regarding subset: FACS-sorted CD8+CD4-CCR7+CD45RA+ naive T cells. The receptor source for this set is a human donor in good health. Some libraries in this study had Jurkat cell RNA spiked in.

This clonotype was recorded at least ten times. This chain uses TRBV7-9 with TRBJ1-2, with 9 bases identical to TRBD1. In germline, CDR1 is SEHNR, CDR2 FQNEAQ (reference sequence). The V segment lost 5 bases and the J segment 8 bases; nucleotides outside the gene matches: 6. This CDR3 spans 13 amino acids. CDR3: CASSPQGAEGYTF. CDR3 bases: TGTGCCAGCAGCCCACAGGGGGCGGAAGGCTACACCTTC. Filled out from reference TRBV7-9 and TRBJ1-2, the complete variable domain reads DTGVSQNPRHKITKRGQNVTFRCDPISEHNRLYWYRQTLGQGPEFLTYFQNEAQLEKSRLLSDRFSAERPKGSFSTLEIQRTEQGDSAMYLCASSPQGAEGYTFGSGTRLTVV.

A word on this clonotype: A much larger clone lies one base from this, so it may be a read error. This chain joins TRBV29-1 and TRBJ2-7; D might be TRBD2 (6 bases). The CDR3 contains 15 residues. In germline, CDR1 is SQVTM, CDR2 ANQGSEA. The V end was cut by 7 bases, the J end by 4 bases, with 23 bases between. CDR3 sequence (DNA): TGCAGCGCCGGAGGGCCGGAGGGCCATTGGTACGAGCAGTACTTC. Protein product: CSAGGPEGHWYEQYF.

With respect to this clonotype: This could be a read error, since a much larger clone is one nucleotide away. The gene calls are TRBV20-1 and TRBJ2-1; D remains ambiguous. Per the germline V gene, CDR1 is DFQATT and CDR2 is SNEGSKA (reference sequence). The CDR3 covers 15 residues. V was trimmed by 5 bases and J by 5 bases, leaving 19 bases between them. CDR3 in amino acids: CSAERAEQMNNEQFF. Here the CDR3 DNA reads TGCAGTGCTGAGCGCGCGGAACAGATGAACAATGAGCAGTTCTTC.

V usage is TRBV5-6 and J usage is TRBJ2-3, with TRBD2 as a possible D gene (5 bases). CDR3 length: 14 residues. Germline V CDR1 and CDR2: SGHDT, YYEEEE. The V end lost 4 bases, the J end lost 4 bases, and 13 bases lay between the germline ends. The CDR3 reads CASSGDEAADTQYF. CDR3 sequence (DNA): TGTGCCAGCAGCGGCGACGAAGCGGCAGATACGCAGTATTTT.

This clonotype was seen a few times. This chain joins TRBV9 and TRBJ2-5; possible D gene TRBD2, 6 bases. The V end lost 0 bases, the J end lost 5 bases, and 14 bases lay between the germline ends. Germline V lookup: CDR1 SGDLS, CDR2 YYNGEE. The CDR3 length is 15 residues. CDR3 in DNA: TGTGCCAGCAGCGTAGATCAGAACAGCGGGGAGACCCAGTACTTC. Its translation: CASSVDQNSGETQYF.

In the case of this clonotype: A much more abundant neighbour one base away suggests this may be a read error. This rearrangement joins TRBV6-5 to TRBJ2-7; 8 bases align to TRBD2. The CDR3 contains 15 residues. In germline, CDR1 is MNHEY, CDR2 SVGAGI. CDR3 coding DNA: TGTGGCAGCAGTTACGAGGGCGGGAGGCCCTACGAGCAGTACTTC. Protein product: CGSSYEGGRPYEQYF.

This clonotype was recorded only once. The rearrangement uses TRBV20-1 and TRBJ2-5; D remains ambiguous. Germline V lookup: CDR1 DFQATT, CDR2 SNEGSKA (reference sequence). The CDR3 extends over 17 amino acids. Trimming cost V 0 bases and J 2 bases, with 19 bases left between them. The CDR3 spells CSARDQLSWNLQETQYF. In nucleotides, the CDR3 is TGCAGTGCTAGAGATCAGCTGTCGTGGAACTTACAAGAGACCCAGTACTTC.

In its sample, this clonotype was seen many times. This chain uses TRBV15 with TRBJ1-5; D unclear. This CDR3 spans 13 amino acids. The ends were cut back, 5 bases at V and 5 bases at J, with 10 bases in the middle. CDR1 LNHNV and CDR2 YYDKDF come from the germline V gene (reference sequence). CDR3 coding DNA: TGTGCCACCAGCTCAGAAGGTGATCAGCCCCAGCATTTT. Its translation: CATSSEGDQPQHF.

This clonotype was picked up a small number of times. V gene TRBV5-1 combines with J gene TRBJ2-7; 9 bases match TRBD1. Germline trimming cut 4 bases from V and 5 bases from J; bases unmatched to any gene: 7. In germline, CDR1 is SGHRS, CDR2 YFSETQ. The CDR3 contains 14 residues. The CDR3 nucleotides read TGCGCCAGCAGCACGGGACAGGGAGGGGACGAGCAGTACTTC. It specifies CASSTGQGGDEQYF.

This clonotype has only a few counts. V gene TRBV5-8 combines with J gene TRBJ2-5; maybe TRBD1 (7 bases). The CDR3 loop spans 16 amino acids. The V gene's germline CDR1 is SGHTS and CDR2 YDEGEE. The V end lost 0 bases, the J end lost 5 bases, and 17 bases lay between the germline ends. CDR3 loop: CASSLDGQEGRETQYF. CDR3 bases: TGTGCCAGCAGCTTGGACGGACAGGAGGGGAGGGAGACCCAGTACTTC.

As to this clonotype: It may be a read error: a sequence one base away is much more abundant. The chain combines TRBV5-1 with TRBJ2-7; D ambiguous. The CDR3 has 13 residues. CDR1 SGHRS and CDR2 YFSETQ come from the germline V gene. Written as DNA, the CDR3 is TGCGCCAGCAGCTTGCTCGGAGTCTACGAGCAGTGCTTC. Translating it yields CASSLLGVYEQCF.

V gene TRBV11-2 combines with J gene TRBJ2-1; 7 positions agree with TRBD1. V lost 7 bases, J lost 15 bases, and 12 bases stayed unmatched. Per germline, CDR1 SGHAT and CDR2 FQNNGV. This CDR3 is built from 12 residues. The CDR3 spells CASIPLDRRPFF. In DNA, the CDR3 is TGTGCCAGCATCCCCCTGGACAGGCGTCCGTTCTTC.

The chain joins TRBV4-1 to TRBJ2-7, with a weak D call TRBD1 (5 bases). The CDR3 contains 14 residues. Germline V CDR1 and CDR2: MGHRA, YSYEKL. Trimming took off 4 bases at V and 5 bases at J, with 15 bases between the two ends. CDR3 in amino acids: CASSPTVLGDEQYF. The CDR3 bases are TGCGCCAGCAGCCCAACAGTATTAGGGGACGAGCAGTACTTC.

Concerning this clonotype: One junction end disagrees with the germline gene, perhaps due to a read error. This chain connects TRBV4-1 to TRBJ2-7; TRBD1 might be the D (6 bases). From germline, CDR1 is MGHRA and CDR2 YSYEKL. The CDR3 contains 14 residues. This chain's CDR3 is CAGSQGKGSYEQYF. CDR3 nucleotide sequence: TGCGCCGGCAGCCAGGGGAAAGGGTCCTACGAGCAGTACTTC.

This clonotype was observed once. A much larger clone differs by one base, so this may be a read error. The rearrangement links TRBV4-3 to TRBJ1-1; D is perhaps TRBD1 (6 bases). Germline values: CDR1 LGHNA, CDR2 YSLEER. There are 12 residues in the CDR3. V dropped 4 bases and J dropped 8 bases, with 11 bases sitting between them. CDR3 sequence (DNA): TGCGCCAGCAGCCCGGACAGAGCCGAAGCTTTCTTT. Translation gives CASSPDRAEAFF.

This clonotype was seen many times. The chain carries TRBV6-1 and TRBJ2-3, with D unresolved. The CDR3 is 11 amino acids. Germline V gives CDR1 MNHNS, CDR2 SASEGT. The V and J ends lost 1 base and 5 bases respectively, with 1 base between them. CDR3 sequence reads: CASSEGDTQYF. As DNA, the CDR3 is TGTGCCAGCAGTGAAGGAGATACGCAGTATTTT.

This CDR3 reads CASSPSGAVETQYF. Written as DNA, the CDR3 is TGTGCCAGCAGCCCATCGGGGGCTGTAGAAACGCAGTATTTT. This chain joins TRBV7-2 and TRBJ2-3; D possibly matches TRBD1 or TRBD2 (6 bases each). Germline V lookup: CDR1 SGHTA, CDR2 FQGNSA. The CDR3 is 14 residues long. The V end was cut by 5 bases, the J end by 9 bases, with 18 bases between.

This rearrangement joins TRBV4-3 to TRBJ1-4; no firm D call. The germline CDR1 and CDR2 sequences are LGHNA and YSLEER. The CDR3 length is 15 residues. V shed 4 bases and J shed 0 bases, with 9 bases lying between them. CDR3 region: CASSLDGTTNEKLFF. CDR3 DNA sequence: TGCGCCAGCAGCCTTGACGGAACAACTAATGAAAAACTGTTTTTT.

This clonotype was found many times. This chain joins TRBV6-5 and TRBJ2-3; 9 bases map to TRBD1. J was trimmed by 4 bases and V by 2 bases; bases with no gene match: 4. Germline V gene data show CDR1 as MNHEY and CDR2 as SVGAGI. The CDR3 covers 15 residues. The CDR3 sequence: CASSYGTGPPDTQYF. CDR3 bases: TGTGCCAGCAGTTACGGGACAGGGCCCCCAGATACGCAGTATTTT.

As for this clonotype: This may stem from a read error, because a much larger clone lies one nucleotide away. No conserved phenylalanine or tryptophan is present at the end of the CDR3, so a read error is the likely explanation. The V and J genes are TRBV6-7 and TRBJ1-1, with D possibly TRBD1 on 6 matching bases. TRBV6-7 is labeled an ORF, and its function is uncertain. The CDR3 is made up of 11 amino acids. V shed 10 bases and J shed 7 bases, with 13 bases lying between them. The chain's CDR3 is CAISGGGEAFY. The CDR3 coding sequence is TGTGCCATCTCAGGAGGGGGTGAAGCTTTCTAT.

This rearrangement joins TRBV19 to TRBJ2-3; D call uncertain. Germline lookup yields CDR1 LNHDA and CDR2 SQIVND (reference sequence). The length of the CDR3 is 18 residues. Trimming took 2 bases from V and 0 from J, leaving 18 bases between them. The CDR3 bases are TGTGCCAGTAGTATAATTTCGTCAATTCGTCCAAGCACAGATACGCAGTATTTT. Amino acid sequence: CASSIISSIRPSTDTQYF.

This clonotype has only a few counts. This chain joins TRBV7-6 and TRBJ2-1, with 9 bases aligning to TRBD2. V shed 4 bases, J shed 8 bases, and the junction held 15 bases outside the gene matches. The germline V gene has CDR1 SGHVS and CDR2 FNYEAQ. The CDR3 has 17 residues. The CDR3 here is CASSYDEAGGPLYEQFF. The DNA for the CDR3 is TGTGCCAGCAGCTATGATGAGGCGGGGGGGCCCCTGTATGAGCAGTTCTTC.

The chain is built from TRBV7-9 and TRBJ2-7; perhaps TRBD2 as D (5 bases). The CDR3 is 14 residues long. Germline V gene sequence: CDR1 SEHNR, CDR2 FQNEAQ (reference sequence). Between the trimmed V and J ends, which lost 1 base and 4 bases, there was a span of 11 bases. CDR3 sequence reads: CASSLDGVPYEQYF. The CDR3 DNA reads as TGTGCCAGCAGCTTAGACGGGGTCCCTTACGAGCAGTACTTC. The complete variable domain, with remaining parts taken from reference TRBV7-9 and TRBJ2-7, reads DTGVSQNPRHKITKRGQNVTFRCDPISEHNRLYWYRQTLGQGPEFLTYFQNEAQLEKSRLLSDRFSAERPKGSFSTLEIQRTEQGDSAMYLCASSLDGVPYEQYFGPGTRLTVT.

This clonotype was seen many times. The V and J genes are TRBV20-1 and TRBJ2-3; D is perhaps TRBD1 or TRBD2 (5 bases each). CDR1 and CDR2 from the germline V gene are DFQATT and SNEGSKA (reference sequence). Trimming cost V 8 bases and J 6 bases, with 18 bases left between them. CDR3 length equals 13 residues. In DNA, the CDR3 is TGCAGTCTGGTAGGGGAGCTAGGCGATACGCAGTATTTT. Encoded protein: CSLVGELGDTQYF.

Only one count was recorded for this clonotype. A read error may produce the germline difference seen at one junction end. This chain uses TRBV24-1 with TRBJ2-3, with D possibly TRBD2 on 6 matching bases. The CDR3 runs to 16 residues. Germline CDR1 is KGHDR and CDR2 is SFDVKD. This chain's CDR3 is CATSDPTRSDTYTQYF. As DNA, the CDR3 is TGTGCCACCAGTGACCCGACTAGGTCGGACACATATACGCAGTATTTT.

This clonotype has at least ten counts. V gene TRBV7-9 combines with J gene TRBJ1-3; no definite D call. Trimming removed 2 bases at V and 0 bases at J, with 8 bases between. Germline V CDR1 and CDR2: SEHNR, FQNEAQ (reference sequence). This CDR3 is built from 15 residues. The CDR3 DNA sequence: TGTGCCAGCAGCTTATTGAGCCTCTCTGGAAACACCATATATTTT. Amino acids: CASSLLSLSGNTIYF. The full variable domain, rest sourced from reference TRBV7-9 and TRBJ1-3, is DTGVSQNPRHKITKRGQNVTFRCDPISEHNRLYWYRQTLGQGPEFLTYFQNEAQLEKSRLLSDRFSAERPKGSFSTLEIQRTEQGDSAMYLCASSLLSLSGNTIYFGEGSWLTVV.

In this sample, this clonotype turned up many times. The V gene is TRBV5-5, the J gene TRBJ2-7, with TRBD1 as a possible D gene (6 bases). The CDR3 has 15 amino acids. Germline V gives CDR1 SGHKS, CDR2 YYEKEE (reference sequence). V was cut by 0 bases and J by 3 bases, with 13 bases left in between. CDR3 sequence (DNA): TGTGCCAGCAGCTTGGTTGGGGGCGCGGGCTACGAGCAGTACTTC. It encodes CASSLVGGAGYEQYF.

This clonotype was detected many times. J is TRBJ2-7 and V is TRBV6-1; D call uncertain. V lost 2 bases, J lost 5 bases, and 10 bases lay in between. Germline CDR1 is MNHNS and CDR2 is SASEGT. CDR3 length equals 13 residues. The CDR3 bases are TGTGCCAGCAGTGAAATTTCTGTGCACGAGCAGTACTTC. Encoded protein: CASSEISVHEQYF.

CDR3 in amino acids: CASSHRDSRETQYF. For the CDR3, the DNA is TGTGCCAGCAGTCATCGGGACAGCCGAGAGACCCAGTACTTC. The chain carries TRBV12-3 or TRBV12-4 and TRBJ2-5, with 7 bases fitting TRBD1. CDR3 size: 14 residues. The ends lost 5 bases at V and 4 bases at J; junction bases unmatched: 7.

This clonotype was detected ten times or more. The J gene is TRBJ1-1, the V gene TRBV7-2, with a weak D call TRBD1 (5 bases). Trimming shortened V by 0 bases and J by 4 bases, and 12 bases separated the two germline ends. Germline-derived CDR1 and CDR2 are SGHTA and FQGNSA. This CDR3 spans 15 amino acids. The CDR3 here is CASSLALRGITEAFF. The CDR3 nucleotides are TGTGCCAGCAGCTTAGCGCTCCGGGGGATCACTGAAGCTTTCTTT.